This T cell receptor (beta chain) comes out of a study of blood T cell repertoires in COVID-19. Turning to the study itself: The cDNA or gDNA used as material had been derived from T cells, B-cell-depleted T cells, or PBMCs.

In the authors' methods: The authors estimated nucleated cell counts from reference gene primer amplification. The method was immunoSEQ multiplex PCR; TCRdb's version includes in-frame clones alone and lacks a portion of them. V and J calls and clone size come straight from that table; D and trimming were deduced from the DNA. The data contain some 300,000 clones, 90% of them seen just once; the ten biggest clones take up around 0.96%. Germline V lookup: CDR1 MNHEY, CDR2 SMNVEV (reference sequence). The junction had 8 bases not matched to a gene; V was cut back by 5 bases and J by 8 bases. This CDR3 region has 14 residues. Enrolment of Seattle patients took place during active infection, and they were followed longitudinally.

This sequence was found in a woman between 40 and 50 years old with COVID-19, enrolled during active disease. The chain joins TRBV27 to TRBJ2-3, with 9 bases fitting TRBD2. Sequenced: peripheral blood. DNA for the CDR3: TGTGCCAGCAGTGGAATAGCGGGAGCGGGTACGCAGTATTTT. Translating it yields CASSGIAGAGTQYF.